This T cell receptor (beta chain) was retrieved from a study of CD8+ T cells in alopecia areata. Study-level background: Oral tofacitinib, 5 to 10 mg twice daily, was given in an open-label trial.

Notes on this clone: Its specificity is unknown.

Overall study results and limits: Under tofacitinib, fewer expanded CD8+ clones appeared among the top 100 scalp clones.

cDNA prepared by RNA extraction and subsequent reverse transcription served as the template for sequencing. Assay used: immunoSEQ multiplex PCR; TCRdb lists only in-frame clones, some missing. The sample lists around 100,000 clones, around 44% occurring once. Germline V CDR1 and CDR2: SGHAT, FQNNGV. V lost 0 bases and J 4 bases, leaving 15 bases between the germline ends. There are 17 residues in the CDR3. Treatment described: oral pan-JAK inhibitor, 5-10 mg twice daily. The J gene is TRBJ2-2, the V gene TRBV11-2, with D unclear. The receptor was derived from a human donor with alopecia areata. The starting material was CD8+ T cells sorted from blood, obtained at week 24, from a patient treated with tofacitinib. The CDR3 sequence is CASSLDGSRRTTGELFF. CDR3 DNA sequence: TGTGCCAGCAGCTTAGATGGTAGCCGTAGAACCACCGGGGAGCTGTTTTTT.